This T cell receptor beta chain was recovered during a study of T cells in Graves' hyperthyroidism and ophthalmopathy. The wider study: Peripheral blood was acquired at first diagnosis, ahead of any therapy whatsoever.

Amplification of TCR beta CDR3 regions was performed using RNA transcripts as template. During a first-round RT-PCR of the TCR CDR3, the HTBI primer set was used. TCRdb itself ran the multiplex PCR reads through MiXCR, one entry per CDR3 protein. This sample has some 460,000 distinct CDR3 sequences, with 15% to 18% found just once. Exclusion criteria comprised uncontrolled infection, other autoimmune disease, pregnancy or lactation. The authors took PBMCs from 10 ml fresh peripheral blood. With 5 bases removed from V and 4 bases from J, the gap between germline ends came to 7 bases. Germline V CDR1 and CDR2: SGHAT, FQDESV (reference sequence). The length of the CDR3 is 12 residues. This clonotype has at least ten counts.

The chain has TRBV11-1 and TRBJ2-3; D is unclear. The sequenced sample was blood. This TCR was recovered from a woman between 18 and 29 years old with Graves' hyperthyroidism. The CDR3 region has the DNA TGTGCCAGCAGCGGGTATGCAGATACGCAGTATTTT. It specifies CASSGYADTQYF.